A selection of T cell receptor beta chains follows, all from one sample in a study of T cell responses to AZD1222 COVID-19 vaccine. The assay was immunoSEQ multiplex PCR, and TCRdb's table has in-frame clones only and misses some. The table records approximately 130,000 clones, 80% to 95% of them present only once. Specimen: peripheral blood, collected on day 0 of AZD1222 vaccination. Source of these receptors: an adult in good health. CDR3s include the opening cysteine and the closing phenylalanine or tryptophan. D genes are given only for firm matches. Not all rows give a size; the values are once, few, many and, for expanded clones, a class.

D gene	clone size	CDR3 length	V gene	J gene	CDR3 protein	CDR3 DNA
.	.	12	TRBV12-3/TRBV12-4	TRBJ1-4	CASSFGPEKLFF	TGTGCCAGCAGTTTTGGCCCTGAAAAACTGTTTTTT
TRBD1	.	19	TRBV7-9	TRBJ1-4	CASSLSSTGRAATNEKLFF	TGTGCCAGCAGCTTATCCTCGACAGGGAGGGCAGCAACTAATGAAAAACTGTTTTTT
.	.	14	TRBV27	TRBJ2-3	CASSPLGDADTQYF	TGTGCCAGCAGTCCTCTGGGGGACGCAGATACGCAGTATTTT
.	.	14	TRBV7-2	TRBJ1-5	CASSLTGGNQPQHF	TGTGCCAGCAGCTTAACGGGCGGCAATCAGCCCCAGCATTTT
.	.	13	TRBV6-6	TRBJ2-7	CASSYFPVEEQYF	TGTGCCAGCAGTTACTTCCCCGTGGAAGAGCAGTACTTC
TRBD1	.	16	TRBV5-5	TRBJ2-5	CASSPKLGTGRETQYF	TGTGCCAGCAGCCCGAAGCTAGGGACAGGGAGGGAGACCCAGTACTTC
.	.	13	TRBV4-2	TRBJ1-5	CASSQDPYQPQHF	TGTGCCAGCAGCCAGGACCCTTACCAGCCCCAGCATTTT
.	.	15	TRBV3-1/TRBV3-2	TRBJ1-4	CASSQDLGGVGKLFF	TGTGCCAGCAGCCAAGATTTGGGAGGGGTTGGGAAGCTGTTTTTT
.	few	15	TRBV7-3	TRBJ1-6	CASSSTGRSNSPLHF	TGTGCCAGCAGCTCAACCGGGAGAAGTAATTCACCCCTCCACTTT
.	.	12	TRBV7-9	TRBJ2-3	CASSFAGDTQYF	TGTGCCAGCAGCTTCGCTGGGGATACGCAGTATTTT
.	.	14	TRBV7-9	TRBJ1-1	CASSFSTALWGAFF	TGTGCCAGCAGCTTTTCAACGGCTCTGTGGGGAGCTTTCTTT
.	once	14	TRBV6-5	TRBJ1-1	CASTRRGTYTEAFF	TGTGCCAGCACCCGACGGGGGACCTACACTGAAGCTTTCTTT
.	.	14	TRBV6-6	TRBJ2-7	CASSGRREIGEQYF	TGTGCCAGCAGTGGGAGGAGGGAGATCGGCGAGCAGTACTTC
TRBD1	.	15	TRBV5-8	TRBJ1-4	CASSLRQGAGEKLFF	TGTGCCAGCAGCCTTCGACAGGGGGCCGGTGAAAAACTGTTTTTT
TRBD1	.	15	TRBV5-5	TRBJ1-2	CASSLATGGDYGYTF	TGTGCCAGCAGCTTGGCCACAGGGGGCGACTATGGCTACACCTTC
.	.	23	TRBV21-1	TRBJ2-1	CASSHTGEWQGLTVLCWLNEQFF	TGTGCCAGCAGCCACACGGGGGAGTGGCAGGGATTGACCGTATTATGTTGGCTTAATGAGCAGTTCTTC